The rows below give T cell receptor beta chains drawn from one sample of a study of CD8+CD57+ T cells in acquired aplastic anemia. One entry per CDR3 protein results from TCRdb running MiXCR on the reads. The table has about 400,000 distinct CDR3 sequences, 65% to 80% seen once. Sequencing used sorted CD4+, CD8+, or CD8+CD57+ T cells (not recorded which) from PBMCs. The source is a human donor in good health, serving as a control. Both conserved end residues are part of each CDR3. Each record gives: J gene, D gene, clone size, V gene, CDR3 protein, CDR3 DNA. The D gene is left open where the match is weak. Clone sizes are given selectively: once, few, many, or a class where the clone is expanded.

J gene: TRBJ1-1
D gene: NA
clone size: NA
V gene: TRBV7-2
CDR3 protein: CASSSNGLGGRKGDTEVFF
CDR3 DNA: TGTGCCAGCAGCTCAAACGGGTTGGGGGGGCGAAAAGGGGACACTGAAGTTTTCTTT

J gene: TRBJ1-2
D gene: NA
clone size: once
V gene: TRBV12-3/TRBV12-4
CDR3 protein: CASNQGVSKAYGYTF
CDR3 DNA: TGTGCCAGCAACCAAGGCGTAAGCAAAGCGTATGGCTACACCTTC

J gene: TRBJ2-5
D gene: NA
clone size: NA
V gene: TRBV5-1
CDR3 protein: CTSSLEETQYF
CDR3 DNA: TGCACCAGCAGCTTGGAAGAGACCCAGTACTTC

J gene: TRBJ2-1
D gene: TRBD2
clone size: NA
V gene: TRBV12-3/TRBV12-4
CDR3 protein: CASRASGVYNEQFF
CDR3 DNA: TGTGCCAGCAGGGCTAGCGGGGTATACAATGAGCAGTTCTTC

J gene: TRBJ1-2
D gene: NA
clone size: many
V gene: TRBV7-2
CDR3 protein: CASSINQNNYGYTF
CDR3 DNA: TGTGCCAGCAGTATCAATCAGAATAACTATGGCTACACCTTC

J gene: TRBJ2-7
D gene: NA
clone size: NA
V gene: TRBV10-1
CDR3 protein: CASSSGGRKQYF
CDR3 DNA: TGCGCCAGCAGTTCAGGGGGGAGAAAGCAGTACTTC

J gene: TRBJ2-7
D gene: TRBD1
clone size: NA
V gene: TRBV4-1
CDR3 protein: CASSGGAGGQGALEQYF
CDR3 DNA: TGCGCCAGCAGCGGTGGGGCTGGGGGGCAGGGGGCGCTTGAGCAGTACTTC

J gene: TRBJ1-6
D gene: NA
clone size: NA
V gene: TRBV7-8
CDR3 protein: CASSFAGGRSSYNSPLHF
CDR3 DNA: TGTGCCAGCAGCTTCGCGGGGGGGCGGAGCTCCTATAATTCACCCCTCCACTTT

J gene: TRBJ2-1
D gene: NA
clone size: many
V gene: TRBV12-3/TRBV12-4
CDR3 protein: CASTGGSYNEQFF
CDR3 DNA: TGTGCCAGCACCGGAGGCTCCTACAATGAGCAGTTCTTC

J gene: TRBJ1-6
D gene: NA
clone size: NA
V gene: TRBV19
CDR3 protein: CANSIGRNSPLHF
CDR3 DNA: TGTGCCAATAGTATCGGCCGCAATTCACCCCTCCACTTT

J gene: TRBJ2-1
D gene: TRBD1
clone size: once
V gene: TRBV7-3
CDR3 protein: CASSLGDRDNELFF
CDR3 DNA: TGTGCCAGCAGCTTGGGGGACAGGGACAATGAGCTGTTCTTC

J gene: TRBJ1-2
D gene: NA
clone size: NA
V gene: TRBV7-2
CDR3 protein: CASRNPGRGMHGYTF
CDR3 DNA: TGTGCCAGTAGGAACCCCGGCAGGGGTATGCATGGCTACACCTTC

J gene: TRBJ1-5
D gene: NA
clone size: NA
V gene: TRBV7-2
CDR3 protein: CASSPPGDPYEQYF
CDR3 DNA: TGTGCCAGCAGCCCTCCGGGAGACCCCTACGAGCAGTACTTT

J gene: TRBJ2-7
D gene: TRBD1
clone size: many
V gene: TRBV5-1
CDR3 protein: CASSRGQGRVEQYF
CDR3 DNA: TGCGCCAGCAGCCGAGGACAGGGCCGAGTCGAGCAGTACTTC

J gene: TRBJ1-1
D gene: NA
clone size: NA
V gene: TRBV20-1
CDR3 protein: CSARVPGTHTEAFF
CDR3 DNA: TGCAGTGCTAGAGTACCCGGGACACACACTGAAGCTTTCTTT

J gene: TRBJ2-7
D gene: TRBD2
clone size: many
V gene: TRBV27
CDR3 protein: CASSWPGTSGCCSYEQYF
CDR3 DNA: TGTGCCAGCAGCTGGCCGGGGACTAGCGGATGTTGCTCCTACGAGCAGTACTTC

J gene: TRBJ1-2
D gene: TRBD1
clone size: NA
V gene: TRBV11-2
CDR3 protein: CASSLTGGAVNYGYTF
CDR3 DNA: TGTGCCAGCAGCCTCACAGGGGGCGCCGTTAACTATGGCTACACCTTC

J gene: TRBJ2-3
D gene: TRBD2
clone size: NA
V gene: TRBV10-2
CDR3 protein: CASRFTSGGSTDTQYF
CDR3 DNA: TGTGCCAGCAGGTTCACTAGCGGGGGAAGCACAGATACGCAGTATTTT

J gene: TRBJ2-5
D gene: TRBD2
clone size: many
V gene: TRBV20-1
CDR3 protein: CSAVSGGAKSRETQYF
CDR3 DNA: TGCAGTGCCGTTAGCGGGGGGGCCAAATCCCGAGAGACCCAGTACTTC

J gene: TRBJ2-3
D gene: NA
clone size: NA
V gene: TRBV11-2
CDR3 protein: CASSTGIVSTDTQYF
CDR3 DNA: TGTGCCAGCAGCACAGGAATAGTCTCCACAGATACGCAGTATTTT

J gene: TRBJ2-5
D gene: TRBD1
clone size: NA
V gene: TRBV7-9
CDR3 protein: CASSRDRGTGHGETQYF
CDR3 DNA: TGTGCCAGCAGCAGAGATCGGGGGACAGGCCATGGGGAGACCCAGTACTTC

J gene: TRBJ2-7
D gene: TRBD1
clone size: NA
V gene: TRBV20-1
CDR3 protein: CSAKSGDRGSYEQYF
CDR3 DNA: TGCAGTGCTAAGTCAGGGGACAGGGGGTCCTACGAGCAGTACTTC

J gene: TRBJ1-6
D gene: NA
clone size: NA
V gene: TRBV7-7
CDR3 protein: CASSLAPGGDSPLHF
CDR3 DNA: TGTGCCAGCAGCTTAGCACCAGGCGGGGATTCACCCCTTCACTTT

J gene: TRBJ2-5
D gene: NA
clone size: NA
V gene: TRBV5-1
CDR3 protein: CASSLARRTEIATQYF
CDR3 DNA: TGCGCCAGCAGCTTAGCGCGGCGAACTGAAATCGCGACCCAGTACTTC

J gene: TRBJ1-5
D gene: TRBD1
clone size: few
V gene: TRBV19
CDR3 protein: CASSIRTGGADQPQHF
CDR3 DNA: TGTGCCAGTAGTATCCGGACAGGGGGCGCCGATCAGCCCCAGCATTTT

J gene: TRBJ1-1
D gene: NA
clone size: many
V gene: TRBV5-1
CDR3 protein: CASSLGPATEAFF
CDR3 DNA: TGCGCCAGCAGCTTGGGGCCGGCCACTGAAGCTTTCTTT

J gene: TRBJ1-1
D gene: NA
clone size: NA
V gene: TRBV20-1
CDR3 protein: CSVGGNQPQPFF
CDR3 DNA: TGCAGCGTAGGGGGGAATCAGCCCCAGCCTTTCTTT

J gene: TRBJ2-7
D gene: TRBD1
clone size: NA
V gene: TRBV10-3
CDR3 protein: CAISATTGEDSVYTYEQYF
CDR3 DNA: TGTGCCATCAGTGCCACGACAGGGGAAGATAGTGTCTACACCTACGAGCAGTACTTC

J gene: TRBJ2-3
D gene: TRBD2
clone size: many
V gene: TRBV12-5
CDR3 protein: CASQRGGSTDTQYF
CDR3 DNA: TGTGCTAGCCAGCGGGGGGGGAGTACAGATACGCAGTATTTT

J gene: TRBJ1-1
D gene: TRBD1
clone size: NA
V gene: TRBV7-6
CDR3 protein: CASSLAGGEGDTEAFF
CDR3 DNA: TGTGCCAGCAGCTTAGCAGGGGGCGAAGGTGACACTGAAGCTTTCTTT

J gene: TRBJ2-7
D gene: NA
clone size: NA
V gene: TRBV9
CDR3 protein: CASSVRAGNPYEQYF
CDR3 DNA: TGTGCCAGCAGCGTAAGGGCGGGGAATCCCTACGAGCAGTACTTC

J gene: TRBJ1-6
D gene: TRBD1
clone size: many
V gene: TRBV7-2
CDR3 protein: CASNLGTGYNPPLHF
CDR3 DNA: TGTGCCAGCAACTTAGGGACAGGTTATAATCCACCCCTCCACTTT

J gene: TRBJ2-5
D gene: NA
clone size: NA
V gene: TRBV7-2
CDR3 protein: CASSLRDGNTEAFYF
CDR3 DNA: TGTGCCAGCAGCTTACGGGACGGAAACACTGAAGCTTTCTACTTC

J gene: TRBJ2-7
D gene: NA
clone size: NA
V gene: TRBV2
CDR3 protein: CASSVGGDDSYTFGPYF
CDR3 DNA: NA

J gene: TRBJ1-3
D gene: NA
clone size: NA
V gene: TRBV5-1
CDR3 protein: CASSLDANSGNTIYF
CDR3 DNA: TGCGCCAGCAGCTTGGACGCCAACTCTGGAAACACCATATATTTT

J gene: TRBJ2-7
D gene: NA
clone size: NA
V gene: TRBV19
CDR3 protein: CASSNQGEWDDQYF
CDR3 DNA: TGTGCCAGTAGTAACCAGGGAGAATGGGATGACCAGTACTTC

J gene: TRBJ2-7
D gene: TRBD1
clone size: NA
V gene: TRBV2
CDR3 protein: CASSFGTASYEQYF
CDR3 DNA: TGTGCCAGCAGTTTTGGGACAGCCTCCTACGAGCAGTACTTC

J gene: TRBJ2-3
D gene: NA
clone size: many
V gene: TRBV5-1
CDR3 protein: CASSLVGNTDTQYF
CDR3 DNA: TGCGCCAGCAGCTTGGTTGGAAACACAGATACGCAGTATTTT

J gene: TRBJ1-1
D gene: NA
clone size: many
V gene: TRBV6-5
CDR3 protein: CASSYSGRVGGTEAFF
CDR3 DNA: TGTGCCAGCAGTTACTCCGGTAGGGTGGGAGGAACTGAAGCTTTCTTT

J gene: TRBJ2-1
D gene: NA
clone size: many
V gene: TRBV12-5
CDR3 protein: CASGSLLTGNEQFF
CDR3 DNA: TGTGCTAGTGGTTCCCTACTTACGGGAAATGAGCAGTTCTTC

J gene: TRBJ1-4
D gene: TRBD1
clone size: NA
V gene: TRBV15
CDR3 protein: CATSREGDRGIADTLFF
CDR3 DNA: TGTGCCACCAGCAGAGAGGGGGACAGGGGGATCGCAGATACACTGTTTTTT

J gene: TRBJ1-1
D gene: NA
clone size: NA
V gene: TRBV24-1
CDR3 protein: CATSAGDAVEAFF
CDR3 DNA: TGTGCCACCAGTGCCGGAGACGCAGTTGAAGCTTTCTTT

J gene: TRBJ1-4
D gene: NA
clone size: NA
V gene: TRBV10-2
CDR3 protein: CASGEGGVREKLFF
CDR3 DNA: TGCGCCAGCGGCGAGGGTGGGGTGCGTGAAAAACTGTTTTTT

J gene: TRBJ2-7
D gene: NA
clone size: NA
V gene: TRBV24-1
CDR3 protein: CATNRLVTYEQYF
CDR3 DNA: TGTGCCACCAACAGACTTGTAACCTACGAGCAGTACTTC

J gene: TRBJ2-3
D gene: NA
clone size: many
V gene: TRBV20-1
CDR3 protein: CSAIQIDTQYF
CDR3 DNA: TGCAGTGCTATACAGATTGATACGCAGTATTTT

J gene: TRBJ2-3
D gene: TRBD2
clone size: NA
V gene: TRBV6-2/TRBV6-3
CDR3 protein: CASTAAGGAADTQYF
CDR3 DNA: TGTGCCAGCACCGCCGCCGGGGGGGCCGCAGATACGCAGTATTTT

J gene: TRBJ1-4
D gene: NA
clone size: NA
V gene: TRBV20-1
CDR3 protein: CSAEDPTGDQKLFF
CDR3 DNA: TGCAGTGCTGAAGATCCTACAGGTGACCAAAAACTGTTTTTT

J gene: TRBJ2-6
D gene: NA
clone size: many
V gene: TRBV9
CDR3 protein: CASSIQSGANVLTF
CDR3 DNA: TGTGCCAGCAGCATCCAATCCGGGGCCAACGTCCTGACTTTC

J gene: TRBJ2-5
D gene: NA
clone size: NA
V gene: TRBV2
CDR3 protein: CASSEATGSGTQYF
CDR3 DNA: TGTGCCAGCAGTGAAGCGACGGGCTCTGGGACCCAGTACTTC

J gene: TRBJ1-2
D gene: NA
clone size: NA
V gene: TRBV7-9
CDR3 protein: CASRWASGVGYTF
CDR3 DNA: TGTGCCAGCAGATGGGCATCGGGTGTTGGCTACACCTTC

J gene: TRBJ1-4
D gene: NA
clone size: NA
V gene: TRBV19
CDR3 protein: CASMSHSPGGEKLFF
CDR3 DNA: TGTGCCAGTATGAGCCACTCCCCGGGAGGGGAAAAACTGTTTTTT

J gene: TRBJ1-2
D gene: NA
clone size: once
V gene: TRBV9
CDR3 protein: CASSDWSQENYGYTF
CDR3 DNA: TGTGCCAGCAGTGATTGGTCGCAGGAGAACTATGGCTACACCTTC

J gene: TRBJ1-6
D gene: TRBD1
clone size: NA
V gene: TRBV12-3/TRBV12-4
CDR3 protein: CASSGSGQGDSPLHF
CDR3 DNA: TGTGCCAGCAGTGGCTCAGGACAGGGAGATTCACCCCTCCACTTT

J gene: TRBJ2-2
D gene: NA
clone size: NA
V gene: TRBV12-3/TRBV12-4
CDR3 protein: CASSTEGNTGELFF
CDR3 DNA: TGTGCCAGCAGCACAGAGGGAAACACCGGGGAGCTGTTTTTT

J gene: TRBJ1-1
D gene: NA
clone size: once
V gene: TRBV5-8
CDR3 protein: CASSRTLTEAFF
CDR3 DNA: TGTGCCAGCAGCCGAACATTAACTGAAGCTTTCTTT

J gene: TRBJ1-1
D gene: NA
clone size: few
V gene: TRBV10-3
CDR3 protein: CASSYGDTEAFF
CDR3 DNA: TGTGCCAGCAGTTACGGGGATACTGAAGCTTTCTTT

J gene: TRBJ2-7
D gene: NA
clone size: NA
V gene: TRBV6-5
CDR3 protein: CASSFTSGFRSYEQYF
CDR3 DNA: TGTGCCAGCAGTTTTACGAGCGGGTTCCGCTCCTACGAGCAGTACTTC

J gene: TRBJ1-1
D gene: NA
clone size: once
V gene: TRBV5-1
CDR3 protein: CASSSVQHERGTEAFF
CDR3 DNA: TGCGCCAGCAGCTCAGTTCAGCATGAACGAGGGACTGAAGCTTTCTTT

J gene: TRBJ1-1
D gene: NA
clone size: many
V gene: TRBV3-1
CDR3 protein: CASSRGIENTEAFF
CDR3 DNA: TGTGCCAGCAGCCGTGGAATAGAGAACACTGAAGCTTTCTTT

J gene: TRBJ2-5
D gene: NA
clone size: NA
V gene: TRBV10-2
CDR3 protein: CGGDGGPQETQYF
CDR3 DNA: TGCGGGGGCGACGGGGGGCCCCAAGAGACCCAGTACTTC